A selection of T cell receptor beta chains follows, all from one sample in a study of blood T cell repertoires in COVID-19. This table comes from immunoSEQ multiplex PCR, and its TCRdb copy is limited to in-frame clones, with some not included. Of around 280,000 clones in the sample, about 83% were seen once. The sample comprised PBMCs or T cells enriched from blood (not recorded which). The origin of the receptors is a woman aged 40 to 49 who had recovered from COVID-19. The CDR3 runs from the conserved cysteine through the conserved F or W. Fields, in order: D gene, J gene, V gene, clone size, CDR3 protein, CDR3 DNA. D genes are given only for firm matches. Clone size is given for some rows only: seen once, a few or many times, or a class if the clone is expanded.

>TRBD2|TRBJ2-3|TRBV6-4|.
CASSTSGSTDTQYF
TGTGCCAGCAGTACTAGCGGGAGCACAGATACGCAGTATTTT
>TRBD2|TRBJ2-2|TRBV4-1|.
CASSQDQGLAGAGELFF
TGCGCCAGCAGCCAAGATCAAGGGCTAGCGGGAGCCGGGGAGCTGTTTTTT
>TRBD2|TRBJ2-7|TRBV20-1|.
CSASRGGGFSEQYF
TGCAGTGCTAGTCGCGGGGGAGGATTTTCCGAGCAGTACTTC
>.|TRBJ2-2|TRBV27|.
CASSLPGSGELFF
TGTGCCAGCAGTTTACCGGGTTCGGGGGAGCTGTTTTTT
>TRBD2|TRBJ2-7|TRBV28|.
CASSLPTSGTYEQYF
TGTGCCAGCAGTCTCCCCACTAGCGGAACCTACGAGCAGTACTTC
>TRBD1|TRBJ2-5|TRBV9|.
CASSYGTGFGETQYF
TGTGCCAGCAGCTACGGGACAGGGTTTGGGGAGACCCAGTACTTC
>TRBD1|TRBJ1-5|TRBV28|.
CASSWGQGVNQPQHF
TGTGCCAGCAGCTGGGGACAGGGGGTGAATCAGCCCCAGCATTTT
>.|TRBJ1-5|TRBV30|.
CAWSVLTVNQPQHF
TGTGCCTGGAGTGTACTGACAGTCAATCAGCCCCAGCATTTT
>.|TRBJ1-2|TRBV5-1|.
CASSSRRGDGYTF
TGCGCCAGCAGCTCGCGGAGGGGAGATGGCTACACCTTC
>TRBD1|TRBJ2-7|TRBV5-1|.
CASSTGTGSVEQYF
TGCGCCAGCAGTACCGGGACAGGGAGCGTCGAGCAGTACTTC
>TRBD1|TRBJ1-1|TRBV7-9|.
CASSFTGDTEAFF
TGTGCCAGCAGCTTCACAGGGGACACTGAAGCTTTCTTT
>.|TRBJ1-1|TRBV30|.
CAWSVAVEAFF
TGTGCCTGGAGTGTTGCAGTAGAAGCTTTCTTT
>.|TRBJ2-1|TRBV7-9|once
CASSLGQNNEQFF
TGTGCCAGCAGCTTAGGGCAAAACAATGAGCAGTTCTTC
>.|TRBJ1-3|TRBV6-5|.
CASSYGGSGNTIYF
TGTGCCAGCAGTTACGGGGGGTCTGGAAACACCATATATTTT
>TRBD1|TRBJ1-1|TRBV18|few
CASSFTGGDTEAFF
TGTGCCAGCTCATTCACAGGGGGCGACACTGAAGCTTTCTTT
>.|TRBJ2-1|TRBV2|.
CASSEETGAISEQFF
TGTGCCAGCAGTGAAGAGACAGGCGCAATCAGTGAGCAGTTCTTC
>TRBD2|TRBJ2-1|TRBV5-1|.
CASSSLSGRGYNEQFF
TGCGCCAGCAGCTCCCTGTCCGGGAGGGGGTACAATGAGCAGTTCTTC
>TRBD1|TRBJ1-6|TRBV28|.
CASGTGGRSSPLHF
TGTGCCAGCGGGACAGGGGGCCGGAGTTCACCCCTCCACTTT
>.|TRBJ1-2|TRBV10-3|.
CAIADSNYGYTF
TGTGCCATCGCGGACAGCAACTATGGCTACACCTTC
>.|TRBJ1-1|TRBV28|.
CASSEEFFTEAFF
TGTGCCAGCAGCGAAGAGTTTTTCACTGAAGCTTTCTTT
>.|TRBJ2-1|TRBV5-1|.
CASTPSVHGEQFF
TGCGCCAGCACCCCGAGCGTACACGGTGAGCAGTTCTTC
>TRBD1|TRBJ1-4|TRBV11-2|.
CASSSWTGVREKLFF
TGTGCCAGCAGCTCCTGGACAGGTGTCCGTGAAAAACTGTTTTTT
>.|TRBJ1-1|TRBV11-2|.
CASSLDLGAEEAFF
TGTGCCAGCAGCTTAGATCTGGGAGCAGAAGAAGCTTTCTTT
>.|TRBJ2-3|TRBV21-1|.
CASSKLVAGGEDTQYF
TGTGCCAGCAGCAAACTTGTAGCGGGAGGTGAAGATACGCAGTATTTT
>.|TRBJ2-5|TRBV11-3|.
CASSQNRQSETQYF
TGTGCCAGCAGCCAAAACCGACAGTCGGAGACCCAGTACTTC
>TRBD1|TRBJ1-3|TRBV7-8|.
CASSQGQGLGNTIYF
TGTGCCAGCAGCCAGGGACAGGGGCTTGGAAACACCATATATTTT
>TRBD1|TRBJ2-3|TRBV7-8|once
CASSYLLRQGGADTQYF
TGTGCCAGCAGCTACCTTTTGAGACAGGGGGGAGCAGATACGCAGTATTTT
>.|TRBJ1-1|TRBV19|.
CASSIGVWTLKNTEAFF
TGTGCCAGTAGTATCGGGGTGTGGACCCTAAAGAACACTGAAGCTTTCTTT
>TRBD2|TRBJ2-1|TRBV9|.
CASSVSLAGGSNEQFF
TGTGCCAGCAGCGTTAGCCTAGCGGGAGGTTCTAATGAGCAGTTCTTC
>.|TRBJ1-4|TRBV7-9|.
CASSDSGATNEKLFF
TGTGCCAGCAGTGACAGCGGGGCAACTAATGAAAAACTGTTTTTT
>.|TRBJ2-5|TRBV7-9|.
CASSDRGVQETQYF
TGTGCCAGCAGCGACCGTGGAGTTCAAGAGACCCAGTACTTC
>.|TRBJ1-5|TRBV27|.
CAARRPGVHQPQHF
TGTGCCGCCCGGAGGCCCGGGGTCCATCAGCCCCAGCATTTT
>.|TRBJ1-6|TRBV9|.
CASSVAAVTYNSPLHF
TGTGCCAGCAGCGTAGCTGCGGTGACTTATAATTCACCCCTCCACTTT
>TRBD1|TRBJ2-2|TRBV7-2|once
CASSLFQGANTGELFF
TGTGCCAGCAGCTTATTTCAGGGGGCGAACACCGGGGAGCTGTTTTTT
>TRBD1|TRBJ2-7|TRBV2|.
CASRLSDRGSNEQYF
TGTGCCAGCAGACTCTCAGACAGGGGATCGAACGAGCAGTACTTC
>.|TRBJ2-1|TRBV7-2|.
CASSLALVSYNEQFF
TGTGCCAGCAGCTTAGCACTAGTCTCCTACAATGAGCAGTTCTTC
>.|TRBJ2-7|TRBV18|.
CASSPSREVSYEQYF
TGTGCCAGCTCACCATCGAGGGAGGTGTCCTACGAGCAGTACTTC
>TRBD1|TRBJ2-1|TRBV18|.
CASSSRTGGYNEQFF
TGTGCCAGCTCATCCAGGACAGGGGGCTACAATGAGCAGTTCTTC
>TRBD1|TRBJ1-5|TRBV4-1|.
CASSQSGTGADQPQHF
TGCGCCAGCAGCCAGTCCGGGACAGGGGCCGATCAGCCCCAGCATTTT
>TRBD2|TRBJ2-7|TRBV25-1|once
CASSEWGTSGSAGQYF
TGTGCCAGCAGTGAATGGGGGACTAGCGGGAGTGCTGGGCAGTACTTC
>TRBD1|TRBJ2-7|TRBV5-1|.
CASSTAGTGGVYEQYF
TGCGCCAGCAGCACGGCAGGGACAGGGGGCGTGTATGAGCAGTACTTC
>.|TRBJ1-4|TRBV4-3|.
CASSQSPGIATNEKLFF
TGCGCCAGCAGCCAAAGTCCAGGAATTGCAACTAATGAAAAACTGTTTTTT
>TRBD2|TRBJ2-5|TRBV7-8|.
CASSQVRGTEETQYF
TGTGCCAGCAGCCAAGTGCGGGGGACGGAAGAGACCCAGTACTTC
>TRBD2|TRBJ2-2|TRBV3-1/TRBV3-2|.
CASSLRSSGRAGELFF
TGTGCCAGCAGCCTACGGTCTAGCGGGAGGGCCGGGGAGCTGTTTTTT
>TRBD1|TRBJ1-2|TRBV4-1|.
CASSRGQGAYGYGYTF
TGCGCCAGCAGCCGGGGACAGGGGGCGTATGGTTATGGCTACACCTTC
>.|TRBJ2-7|TRBV2|.
CASSESASVGYF
TGTGCCAGCAGTGAATCAGCGAGCGTTGGGTACTTC
>TRBD2|TRBJ2-2|TRBV27|.
CASRNSGTNTGELFF
TGTGCCAGCAGAAATAGCGGGACGAACACCGGGGAGCTGTTTTTT
>.|TRBJ1-4|TRBV6-6|.
CASSKDSHEKLFF
TGTGCCAGCAGCAAGGACAGCCATGAAAAACTGTTTTTT
>TRBD1|TRBJ1-1|TRBV28|.
CASSPGTGPVTEAFF
TGTGCCAGCAGTCCCGGGACAGGCCCTGTGACTGAAGCTTTCTTT
>.|TRBJ1-1|TRBV7-2|few
CASSLGRANTEAFF
TGTGCCAGCAGCTTAGGCAGGGCGAACACTGAAGCTTTCTTT
>TRBD1|TRBJ2-7|TRBV13|.
CASSLRGLVEQYF
TGTGCCAGCAGCTTAAGGGGGCTGGTCGAGCAGTACTTC
>TRBD1|TRBJ1-1|TRBV27|.
CASSFSGGRGNTEAFF
TGTGCCAGCAGTTTCTCAGGGGGCAGGGGGAACACTGAAGCTTTCTTT